Listed here are 13 T cell receptor beta chains from one sample, sequenced in a study of T cell repertoires in cytomegalovirus infection. MiXCR, run by TCRdb on the reads, gives a single entry per CDR3 protein. The sample records around 280,000 distinct CDR3 sequences, roughly an eighth being singletons. Material for sequencing was PBMCs. The source is a human donor in good health (CMV status not recorded). Some clones in this sample may be carry-over from other donors' samples.

This clonotype showed up many times. The rearrangement links TRBV5-4 to TRBJ2-2; D might be TRBD2 (6 bases). The CDR3 consists of 13 residues. The germline CDR1 and CDR2 sequences are SGHNT and YYREEE (reference sequence). Trimming shortened V by 4 bases and J by 4 bases, and 8 bases separated the two germline ends. CDR3 region: CASSTTSTGELFF. The CDR3, as DNA: TGTGCCAGCAGCACGACTAGCACCGGGGAGCTGTTTTTT.

This clonotype was seen many times. The rearrangement uses TRBV7-2 and TRBJ2-1; weak D call: TRBD2 (5 bases). Germline assignment: CDR1 SGHTA and CDR2 FQGNSA. The CDR3 is 15 amino acids. Trimming removed 5 bases at V and 0 bases at J, with 11 bases between. DNA of the CDR3: TGTGCCAGCAGCGGAGTGGGAGACTCCTACAATGAGCAGTTCTTC. This sequence encodes CASSGVGDSYNEQFF.

This clonotype has just a few counts. The J gene is TRBJ1-2, the V gene TRBV29-1; TRBD1 matches 9 bases. Germline CDR1 SQVTM, CDR2 ANQGSEA. The V segment lost 6 bases and the J segment 4 bases; nucleotides outside the gene matches: 3. This CDR3 has 12 residues. The CDR3: CSVQDRGYGYTF. For the CDR3, the DNA is TGCAGCGTACAGGACAGGGGCTATGGCTACACCTTC.

This clonotype was seen a few times. The chain employs TRBV7-7 and TRBJ2-7; tentative D call: TRBD1 (5 bases). Germline-derived CDR1 and CDR2 are SSHAT and FNYEAQ (reference sequence). Trimming pared 5 bases from V and 3 bases from J, leaving 11 bases between. The CDR3 extends over 13 amino acids. The CDR3: CASSQTTGYEQYF. The DNA of the CDR3 is TGTGCCAGCAGCCAAACAACAGGCTACGAGCAGTACTTC. Full variable domain (rest looked up from reference TRBV7-7 and TRBJ2-7): GAGVSQSPRYKVTKRGQDVTLRCDPISSHATLYWYQQALGQGPEFLTYFNYEAQPDKSGLPSDRFSAERPEGSISTLTIQRTEQRDSAMYRCASSQTTGYEQYFGPGTRLTVT.

This clonotype was seen a few times. The chain has TRBV20-1 and TRBJ2-7; D possibly corresponds to TRBD1 (7 bases). The CDR3 runs 14 residues. V lost 4 bases, J lost 7 bases, and 20 bases lay in between. Germline CDR1 and CDR2: DFQATT and SNEGSKA (reference sequence). The CDR3 bases are TGCAGTGCTACCCCGACAGGGAGGATGATTGAGCAGTACTTC. Translated: CSATPTGRMIEQYF.

This clonotype came up a few times. The V gene is TRBV20-1, the J gene TRBJ2-7; possible D gene TRBD1, 6 bases. The CDR3 has 14 residues. Trimming took off 6 bases at V and 5 bases at J, with 20 bases between the two ends. CDR1 and CDR2 (germline): DFQATT, SNEGSKA (reference sequence). The CDR3 nucleotides are TGCAGTGCGGAACAGGGAGTCGGTCGTAACGAGCAGTACTTC. Its translation: CSAEQGVGRNEQYF.

There are a few counts of this clonotype. The V gene is TRBV11-2, the J gene TRBJ2-4; no firm D call. CDR1 and CDR2 from the germline V gene are SGHAT and FQNNGV. The V gene lost 5 bases and the J gene lost 0 bases, with 20 bases spanning the gap. The CDR3 is made up of 18 amino acids. The CDR3 DNA is TGTGCCAGCAGCCCCCTCGGGTTCAGACTCCTAGCCAAAAACATTCAGTACTTC. Protein sequence: CASSPLGFRLLAKNIQYF.

V usage is TRBV20-1 and J usage is TRBJ2-1; maybe TRBD2 (6 bases). CDR1 is DFQATT, CDR2 SNEGSKA, per germline (reference sequence). This CDR3 region has 17 residues. The V and J ends lost 7 bases and 0 bases respectively, with 22 bases between them. The CDR3 here is CSGNGAGGLFSYNEQFF. CDR3 DNA: TGCAGTGGCAACGGAGCGGGCGGGCTTTTCTCCTACAATGAGCAGTTCTTC.

In the case of this clonotype: A read error may be the cause here, since a much bigger clone is one base away. The chain uses TRBV7-2 and TRBJ1-1, with TRBD1 identical over 8 bases. Germline CDR1 is SGHTA and CDR2 is FQGNSA. V lost 6 bases, J lost 6 bases, and 12 bases stayed unmatched. The CDR3 has 15 amino acids. CDR3 in amino acids: CASRLSYRGIPEAFF. The CDR3 DNA reads TGTGCCAGCAGATTATCGTACAGGGGGATCCCTGAAGCTTTCTTT.

This clonotype was counted a single time. V is TRBV2 and J is TRBJ2-5; D possibly corresponds to TRBD2 (5 bases). CDR3 length: 14 residues. Germline CDR1 SNHLY, CDR2 FYNNEI. Trimming took off 1 base at V and 6 bases at J, with 12 bases between the two ends. CDR3 residues: CASSEVGALQTQYF. The DNA for the CDR3 is TGTGCCAGCAGTGAAGTGGGAGCCCTCCAGACCCAGTACTTC.

This clonotype was seen a few times. The CDR3 here is CASSEGQGTIGAFF. In DNA, the CDR3 is TGTGCCAGCAGCGAAGGACAGGGAACGATTGGAGCTTTCTTT. The genes are TRBV5-4 and TRBJ1-1; TRBD1 aligns across 8 bases. The CDR3 runs to 14 residues. Germline values: CDR1 SGHNT, CDR2 YYREEE (reference sequence). V shed 4 bases, J shed 10 bases, and the junction held 12 bases outside the gene matches.

The chain links TRBV20-1 to TRBJ2-2; TRBD2 matches 13 bases. Germline lookup yields CDR1 DFQATT and CDR2 SNEGSKA (reference sequence). CDR3 size: 15 residues. After removal of 1 base from V and 8 bases from J, the junction contained 4 bases not matched to a gene. CDR3 sequence (DNA): TGCAGTGCTAGAGGTCCGACTAGCGGGAGGGGGGAGCTGTTTTTT. Protein: CSARGPTSGRGELFF.

In its sample, this clonotype was seen many times. This chain joins TRBV7-3 and TRBJ2-3; D ambiguous. Germline V gene data show CDR1 as SGHTA and CDR2 as FQGTGA. V lost 1 base, J lost 6 bases, and 5 bases lay in between. The CDR3 spans 12 residues. This chain's CDR3 is CASSLRSDTQYF. The CDR3 DNA reads TGTGCCAGCAGCTTAAGGTCGGATACGCAGTATTTT. The full variable domain, its missing parts supplied by reference TRBV7-3 and TRBJ2-3, is GAGVSQTPSNKVTEKGKYVELRCDPISGHTALYWYRQSLGQGPEFLIYFQGTGAADDSGLPNDRFFAVRPEGSVSTLKIQRTERGDSAVYLCASSLRSDTQYFGPGTRLTVL.